The present T cell receptor beta chain was sequenced within a study of T cell repertoires in cytomegalovirus infection. Study background: CMV infection and matching HLA type were both indicated by public TCR beta signatures. Study-wide points: Carriage of CMV together with the relevant HLA was identifiable through cumulative public TCR beta family frequency. HLA-C-restricted CMV-specific TCR beta clonotypes were dominant in the ex vivo response.

TCRdb reanalysed the reads using MiXCR and keeps one entry per CDR3 protein. Among fewer than 550,000 distinct CDR3 sequences, approximately 33% were seen once, and the ten largest hold roughly 13%. Regarding this clonotype: Its antigen remains unknown. One end of the junction varies from germline; a read error may be responsible.

Germline V gene lookup returns CDR1 MNHNY and CDR2 SVGAGI (reference sequence). CDR3 size: 16 residues. This clonotype originated in a human donor in good health (CMV status not recorded). Some clones in this sample may be carry-over from other donors' samples. Sequencing was performed on PBMCs. The chain recombines TRBV6-6 with TRBJ2-1; 9 bases are a match to TRBD1. DNA of the CDR3: TGTGCCAGCACCAACGACAGGGGGAGCTCCTACAATGAGCGGTTCTTC. This sequence encodes CASTNDRGSSYNERFF.